The rows below give T cell receptor beta chains drawn from one sample of a study of shared T cell receptors in the human thymus. Libraries were prepared by immunoSEQ multiplex PCR; TCRdb keeps only in-frame clonotypes and omits some of them. This sample yields fewer than 700,000 clones, of which approximately 90% are seen a single time; about 0.01% belongs to the top ten. The sample was also linked to a second study, of human thymus T cells.

Sequenced material: thymocytes. The origin of the receptors is a boy younger than two with a congenital heart defect. Both conserved end residues are part of each CDR3. A D gene is named only where the DNA matches it firmly.

TRBV18	TRBJ2-7	NA	CASSGRDSDYEQYF
TRBV30	TRBJ2-1	NA	CAWSVARIGDNEQFF
TRBV15	TRBJ2-1	NA	CATSRKLAPSSYNEQFF
TRBV11-3	TRBJ2-4	TRBD2	CASSLDSGGAKNIQYF
TRBV6-5	TRBJ1-1	NA	CASSYIGASNTEAFF
TRBV7-3	TRBJ2-5	TRBD2	CASSHRAAGRETQYF
TRBV10-2	TRBJ1-2	TRBD1	CASSGPGTGFFFF
TRBV28	TRBJ2-1	TRBD2	CASSFSPWASGTYNEQFF
TRBV4-3	TRBJ2-2	TRBD1	CASSPGGIRGGELFF
TRBV5-5	TRBJ2-3	NA	CASSLRSLEGRADTQYF
TRBV7-9	TRBJ2-2	TRBD1	CASSLVVRTGRTGELFF
TRBV7-8	TRBJ2-7	TRBD2	CASSKTHPTSGTGYEQYF
TRBV27	TRBJ2-3	TRBD2	CASRNSGSSPDTQYF
TRBV5-1	TRBJ1-1	NA	CASSQDAGNTEAFF
TRBV11-3	TRBJ2-1	NA	CASSLDQVGGAFNEQFF
TRBV7-3	TRBJ2-1	TRBD2	CASSLRASGRKEQFF
TRBV28	TRBJ2-5	TRBD1	CASSLSHRGWLTETQYF
TRBV4-1	TRBJ2-5	NA	CASSQEHTGRETQYF
TRBV12-5	TRBJ2-5	NA	CASGLGDTERAQYF
TRBV7-2	TRBJ2-7	NA	CASSLEVYGGLSYEQYF
TRBV11-3	TRBJ2-2	NA	CASSQTGRGTGELFF
TRBV11-3	TRBJ2-1	TRBD2	CASSLVRTSGSVNEQFF
TRBV11-2	TRBJ2-7	NA	CASTSDTFYEQYF
TRBV21-1	TRBJ2-1	NA	CASSKGLAGDQGSSYNEQFF
TRBV5-4	TRBJ2-7	TRBD2	CASSVRLAGGPLEQYF
TRBV7-9	TRBJ2-3	NA	CASSLNRGRSTDTQYF
TRBV7-9	TRBJ2-1	NA	CASSHRPNGLLSYNEQFF
TRBV19	TRBJ2-5	NA	CASSKLAGETQYF
TRBV7-6	TRBJ2-7	TRBD1	CASSPSSGQGRWDEQYF
TRBV7-9	TRBJ1-1	TRBD1	CASSYRGNTEAFF
TRBV9	TRBJ2-1	TRBD2	CASSATSGKLVEQFF
TRBV6-5	TRBJ2-7	NA	CASSYSAVSYEQYF